Shown below are 12 T cell receptor beta chains from a single sample sequenced in a study of vaccination and CD4 T cells after COVID-19. The treatment is: 10-day PBMC culture with coronavirus spike peptide pools or control peptides (ViraFEST assay). The Oncomine TCR Beta short-read assay was applied to DNA of cultured CD4+ T cells. In TCRdb, the PCR reads were re-called with MiXCR into one record per CDR3 protein. The sample yields over 13,000 distinct CDR3 sequences, 51% seen once. The antigens of these receptors remain unknown. The sequencing input was CD4+ T cells from blood, cultured in vitro. Every receptor here comes from a human donor who had recovered from COVID-19.

The chain has TRBV11-3 and TRBJ2-1; no definite D call. The length of the CDR3 is 12 residues. V lost 4 bases, J lost 6 bases, and 7 bases lay in between. Germline values: CDR1 SGHNT, CDR2 YENEEA. The CDR3 loop reads CASSSGINEQFF. CDR3 in DNA: TGTGCCAGCAGCTCTGGGATCAATGAGCAGTTCTTC.

The sample holds one count of this clonotype. This chain connects TRBV7-8 to TRBJ2-7; D not certain. The CDR3 has 14 amino acids. The germline V and J ends were trimmed by 1 base and 5 bases, with 12 bases remaining between them. The germline gives CDR1 SGHVS, CDR2 FQNEAQ. The DNA of the CDR3 is TGTGCCAGCAGCTTAGGTGGACCCCGGAACGAGCAGTACTTC. Its translation: CASSLGGPRNEQYF.

This clonotype was detected a few times. V and J are TRBV12-3 or TRBV12-4 and TRBJ1-1, with D hard to call. This CDR3 comprises 12 residues. V lost 1 base to trimming and J lost 3 bases, with 3 bases between them. The CDR3 DNA reads as TGTGCCAGCAGTTTAGTGTACACTGAAGCTTTCTTT. Translation: CASSLVYTEAFF.

The genes are TRBV6-2 or TRBV6-3 and TRBJ1-2, with D perhaps TRBD1 (5 bases). Trimming stripped 5 bases from V and 6 bases from J, with 13 bases between. The CDR3 totals 13 residues. Germline V lookup: CDR1 MNHEY, CDR2 SVGEGT. The CDR3 is CASSLLGHDGYTF. The CDR3 nucleotides read TGTGCCAGCAGTCTTTTAGGACACGATGGCTACACCTTC.

The rearrangement uses TRBV6-5 and TRBJ1-1; 7 bases line up with TRBD1. Looked up from germline, CDR1 is MNHEY and CDR2 is SVGAGI. The CDR3 contains 14 residues. V trimming: 3 bases; J trimming: 3 bases; junction bases outside the gene matches: 4. The CDR3 DNA sequence: TGTGCCAGCAGTTATCAGGGGGGCCACACTGAAGCTTTCTTT. Translation: CASSYQGGHTEAFF.

As DNA, the CDR3 is TGTGCCAGCAGCCCGAGTAAATTGACGACTTTCTTT. Its translation: CASSPSKLTTFF. The rearrangement joins TRBV14 to TRBJ1-1; D call uncertain. The germline V gene encodes CDR1 SGHDN and CDR2 FVKESK. The CDR3 is 12 amino acids. Trimming took 4 bases from V and 12 from J, leaving 15 bases between them.

The V call is TRBV18, the J call TRBJ1-5; weak D call: TRBD1 (5 bases). The V gene's germline CDR1 is KGHSH and CDR2 LQKENI. Trimming pared 8 bases from V and 4 bases from J, leaving 12 bases between. This CDR3 comprises 13 residues. CDR3 loop: CASHTGGNQPQHF. CDR3 DNA sequence: TGTGCCAGCCATACCGGGGGGAATCAGCCCCAGCATTTT. The entire variable domain, with the rest obtained from reference TRBV18 and TRBJ1-5, is as follows: NAGVMQNPRHLVRRRGQEARLRCSPMKGHSHVYWYRQLPEEGLKFMVYLQKENIIDESGMPKERFSAEFPKEGPSILRIQQVVRGDSAAYFCASHTGGNQPQHFGDGTRLSIL.

The chain couples TRBV7-8 to TRBJ1-4, with 7 bases matching TRBD1. Germline V gene lookup returns CDR1 SGHVS and CDR2 FQNEAQ. Trimming cost V 5 bases and J 10 bases; bases outside gene matches: 4. This CDR3 comprises 12 residues. This CDR3 is CASSERQGKLFF. CDR3 bases: TGTGCCAGCAGCGAGAGACAGGGAAAACTGTTTTTT.

This clonotype occurred once. The genes are TRBV5-6 and TRBJ2-7; TRBD2 agrees at 15 bases. Germline CDR1 is SGHDT and CDR2 is YYEEEE. The V gene end was trimmed by 4 bases and the J gene end by 9 bases; junction bases not matched to a gene: 8. There are 15 residues in the CDR3. CDR3 DNA: TGTGCCAGCAGCCCTGGACTAGCGGGAGGGCGCTCGCAGTACTTC. Encoded protein: CASSPGLAGGRSQYF. The whole variable domain, filled in from reference TRBV5-6 and TRBJ2-7, reads DAGVTQSPTHLIKTRGQQVTLRCSPKSGHDTVSWYQQALGQGPQFIFQYYEEEERQRGNFPDRFSGHQFPNYSSELNVNALLLGDSALYLCASSPGLAGGRSQYFGPGTRLTVT.

This clonotype has a handful of counts. The rearrangement links TRBV6-1 to TRBJ1-5; TRBD1 aligns across 7 bases. This CDR3 contains 14 residues. Germline CDR1 MNHNS, CDR2 SASEGT. J gave up 3 bases and V 6 bases, and 5 bases lay outside the gene matches. The chain's CDR3 is CASRRQGINQPQHF. The CDR3 DNA reads as TGTGCCAGCAGACGACAGGGAATCAATCAGCCCCAGCATTTT.

This CDR3 reads CASSSDANTGELFF. The CDR3 region has the DNA TGTGCCAGCAGTTCGGACGCGAACACCGGGGAGCTGTTTTTT. This rearrangement joins TRBV7-9 to TRBJ2-2, with D uncertain. The CDR3 is 14 residues long. Germline V gene sequence: CDR1 SEHNR, CDR2 FQNEAQ (reference sequence). V lost 6 bases, J lost 0 bases, and 8 bases lay in between.

Relative to its sample, this clonotype is medium-sized. This sequence joins TRBV2 and TRBJ1-2; D might be TRBD1 (6 bases). Trimming left V 4 bases short and J 4 bases short, with 16 bases between. Germline assignment: CDR1 SNHLY and CDR2 FYNNEI. The CDR3 has 15 residues. The CDR3 region has the DNA TGTGCCAGCAGTGTAACAGGGACACTCGGCTATGGCTACACCTTC. This codes for CASSVTGTLGYGYTF.